This T cell receptor (beta chain) was sequenced in a study of T cell repertoires in ileal Crohn's disease. On this clone: Antigen unknown.

Using immunoSEQ multiplex PCR, the repertoire was profiled, and TCRdb retains in-frame clones only, with some absent. Altogether approximately 6,300 clones are present, 79% being singletons, with the ten largest covering roughly 15%. Germline trimming cut 3 bases from V and 3 bases from J; bases unmatched to any gene: 5. The CDR3 contains 14 residues. Germline V gives CDR1 KGHSH, CDR2 LQKENI. General study findings and limits: All patients with clonality above 26.8% had endoscopic recurrence.

Sequenced material: ileal tissue. The TCR was taken from an adult with Crohn's disease. The genes are TRBV18 and TRBJ2-7, with 7 nucleotides matching TRBD1. CDR3 amino acids: CASSPGQILYEQYF. Here the CDR3 DNA reads TGTGCCAGCTCACCGGGACAGATTCTCTACGAGCAGTACTTC.